This T cell receptor (beta chain) was profiled in a study of early stage breast cancer tumors. Germline V gives CDR1 SGDLS, CDR2 YYNGEE. CDR3 length: 13 residues. Between the trimmed V and J ends, which lost 1 base and 3 bases, there was a span of 4 bases. Each sample had two DNA replicates, 0.5 ug blood or roughly 1.4 ug tissue. Here immunoSEQ multiplex PCR was the method, and the copy in TCRdb shows in-frame clones only, minus some. This sample yields some 35,000 clones, of which around 70% are seen a single time; under 7% belongs to the top ten. Turning to this clone: What it binds is unknown.

Findings and limits, study-wide: Tumor and normal breast were distinguished via blood comparison in about 90% of the 16 patients. Tumors had roughly 2.5-fold higher T cell density and higher clonality than adjacent normal breast tissue.

The sample taken for sequencing was blood. The TCR originated in a person in their sixties with breast cancer. The V and J genes are TRBV9 and TRBJ1-4; no definite D call. The CDR3 here is CASSVMSNEKLFF. In DNA, the CDR3 is TGTGCCAGCAGCGTAATGTCTAATGAAAAACTGTTTTTT.